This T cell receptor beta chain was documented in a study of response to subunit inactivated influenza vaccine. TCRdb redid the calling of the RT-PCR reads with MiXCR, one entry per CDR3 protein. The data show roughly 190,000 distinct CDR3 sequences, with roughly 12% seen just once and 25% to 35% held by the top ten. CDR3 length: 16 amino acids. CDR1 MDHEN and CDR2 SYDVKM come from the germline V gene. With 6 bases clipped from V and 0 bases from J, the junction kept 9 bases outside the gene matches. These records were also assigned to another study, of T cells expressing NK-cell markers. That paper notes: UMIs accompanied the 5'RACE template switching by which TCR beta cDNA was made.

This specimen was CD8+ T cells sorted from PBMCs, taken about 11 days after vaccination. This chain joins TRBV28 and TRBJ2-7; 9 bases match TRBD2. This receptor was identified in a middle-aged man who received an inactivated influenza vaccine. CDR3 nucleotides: TGTGCCAGCAGGTTTCTCACTAGCGGGCCCTCCTACGAGCAGTACTTC. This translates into CASRFLTSGPSYEQYF.